The clone carrying this T cell receptor beta chain has a single count. Its antigen is unidentified. This specimen comes from a study of T cell responses to AZD1222 COVID-19 vaccine. Study-level information: Second-dose recipients at about 4 or about 12 weeks were treated as one pooled group. General study findings and limits: Only a handful of AZD1222 recipients, roughly six in all, had baseline seropositivity. Spike-specific TCR breadth and depth rose after two AZD1222 doses. With dominance at 160-218 and 743-854, vaccine-associated CD4 TCRs spanned spike.

Deletions cut 2 bases from V and 3 bases from J, with 7 bases between. Per germline, CDR1 SGHTA and CDR2 FQGNSA. The CDR3 length is 13 residues. Measured with immunoSEQ multiplex PCR; TCRdb has only the in-frame clones, and not every one. The profile shows some 64,000 clones, 65% to 85% of them singletons. The chain joins TRBV7-2 to TRBJ1-1; D uncertain. The TCR sequence derives from an adult in good health. Sequencing used peripheral blood, obtained on day 0 of AZD1222 vaccination. This CDR3 is CASSLTTYTEAFF. In DNA, the CDR3 is TGTGCCAGCAGCTTAACGACATACACTGAAGCTTTCTTT. The entire variable domain, with the rest obtained from reference TRBV7-2 and TRBJ1-1, is as follows: GAGVSQSPSNKVTEKGKDVELRCDPISGHTALYWYRQSLGQGLEFLIYFQGNSAPDKSGLPSDRFSAERTGGSVSTLTIQRTQQEDSAVYLCASSLTTYTEAFFGQGTRLTVV.